The 3 T cell receptor beta chains below come from one sample, sequenced in a study of cytomegalovirus exposure and HLA in healthy donors. Produced via immunoSEQ multiplex PCR; TCRdb's table is partial and in-frame only. Seen here are about 180,000 clones, approximately 86% observed once, and the top ten hold under 3.5%. What was sequenced was PBMCs. The receptor set was obtained from a man aged 18 to 29 in good health and CMV-seropositive.

This chain uses TRBV29-1 with TRBJ2-3, with D possibly TRBD2 on 6 matching bases. V was shortened by 1 base and J by 0 bases, with 23 bases between the two germline ends. The germline V gene has CDR1 SQVTM and CDR2 ANQGSEA. The CDR3 has 19 residues. In nucleotides, the CDR3 is TGCAGCGTTGAAGGTGTTAACGGCGGGGTGGTTCCTAGCACAGATACGCAGTATTTT. It is translated as CSVEGVNGGVVPSTDTQYF.

The chain combines TRBV27 with TRBJ1-5; TRBD1 agrees at 7 bases. This CDR3 contains 16 residues. Germline V CDR1 and CDR2: MNHEY, SMNVEV (reference sequence). J lost 1 base, V lost 4 bases, and 7 bases had no gene match. CDR3 in DNA: TGTGCCAGCAGTTACAGGGGCGGGAGGAGCAATCAGCCCCAGCATTTT. Protein sequence: CASSYRGGRSNQPQHF.

This clone appeared once. V gene TRBV27 combines with J gene TRBJ2-2; 9 bases are shared with TRBD1. CDR3 size: 15 residues. Germline V gene lookup returns CDR1 MNHEY and CDR2 SMNVEV (reference sequence). V dropped 5 bases and J dropped 7; count of bases not matched to a gene: 8. The CDR3 spells CASSLRTGAYGELFF. CDR3 sequence (DNA): TGTGCCAGCAGTCTTCGGACAGGGGCGTACGGGGAGCTGTTTTTT.